This T cell receptor (beta chain) derives from a study of blood T cell repertoires in COVID-19. About the research overall: The United States, Italy and Spain supplied acute and convalescent COVID-19 samples. T cells, B-cell-depleted T cells, or PBMCs provided the cDNA or gDNA that served as material.

Trimming cost V 3 bases and J 2 bases; bases outside gene matches: 10. From germline, CDR1 is SGHRS and CDR2 YFSETQ. The CDR3 has 16 residues. TCRdb's table, derived via immunoSEQ multiplex PCR, lists solely in-frame clones and lacks some. The profile shows tens of thousands of clones, about 91% of them singletons. The TCR was taken from a middle-aged man with active COVID-19. The V gene is TRBV5-1, the J gene TRBJ1-1; 7 bases align to TRBD1. The sample comprised peripheral blood. CDR3 coding DNA: TGCGCCAGCAGCTCGTGGACAGGAGGGGGAAACACTGAAGCTTTCTTT. It is translated as CASSSWTGGGNTEAFF.